The next 27 T cell receptor beta chains were all read from a single sample in a study of post-analysis software for immune sequencing data. Study-level findings and limits: Included in a set of about five TRBV segments more frequent in patients than controls were TRBV5-6, TRBV5-1 and TRBV20-1.

Their antigen targets remain unknown. The TCR beta cDNA libraries carried unique molecular identifiers. TCRdb itself ran the PCR reads through MiXCR, one entry per CDR3 protein. The sample shows 650,000 to 900,000 distinct CDR3 sequences, 46% of them seen only once. Input material: blood. These receptors were obtained from a girl aged 5-17 years with multiple sclerosis.

There are a few counts of this clonotype. The V call is TRBV7-9, the J call TRBJ1-2; a possible D gene is TRBD1 (6 bases). V shed 4 bases and J shed 8 bases, with 11 bases lying between them. The CDR3 is made up of 12 amino acids. In germline, CDR1 is SEHNR, CDR2 FQNEAQ (reference sequence). CDR3 DNA sequence: TGTGCCAGCAGCTCCAACAGGGAGGGCTACACCTTC. This translates into CASSSNREGYTF.

This clonotype was seen only once. This chain joins TRBV5-6 and TRBJ2-1; the D is unclear. Germline V gene lookup returns CDR1 SGHDT and CDR2 YYEEEE. This CDR3 contains 18 residues. The germline V and J ends were trimmed by 3 bases and 0 bases, with 19 bases remaining between them. The CDR3 sequence: CASSSYFSTQNSYNEQFF. The CDR3 coding sequence is TGTGCCAGCAGCTCCTATTTCTCTACCCAGAACTCCTACAATGAGCAGTTCTTC.

Here the CDR3 reads CASSRTTGWETEAFF. DNA of the CDR3: TGCGCCAGCAGCCGAACAACAGGGTGGGAGACTGAAGCTTTCTTT. V and J are TRBV4-3 and TRBJ1-1, with D tentatively TRBD1 (6 bases). Germline V lookup: CDR1 LGHNA, CDR2 YSLEER. Trimming removed 4 bases at V and 5 bases at J, with 17 bases between. The CDR3 contains 15 residues.

This clonotype showed up just once. J is TRBJ2-7 and V is TRBV18; D not certain. The CDR3 length is 12 residues. Germline V gives CDR1 KGHSH, CDR2 LQKENI. V was clipped by 6 bases and J by 2 bases, with 8 bases between them. CDR3 in amino acids: CASSTATYEQYF. The CDR3 coding sequence is TGTGCCAGCTCGACGGCGACCTACGAGCAGTACTTC.

The genes are TRBV5-1 and TRBJ2-3; D possibly corresponds to TRBD2 (6 bases). Germline CDR1 reads SGHRS; CDR2 reads YFSETQ. This CDR3 comprises 15 residues. Trimming removed 0 bases from V and 4 bases from J, with 12 bases in between. The CDR3 bases are TGCGCCAGCAGCTTGGAAGGAGGGAACGCAGATACGCAGTATTTT. Residues: CASSLEGGNADTQYF.

J is TRBJ2-7 and V is TRBV4-3; no definite D call. CDR3 size: 13 residues. Germline-derived CDR1 and CDR2 are LGHNA and YSLEER. Trimming took off 4 bases at V and 6 bases at J, with 13 bases between the two ends. As DNA, the CDR3 is TGCGCCAGCAGCCGCGATTATAATGGCGAGCAGTACTTC. It is translated as CASSRDYNGEQYF.

The chain couples TRBV6-5 to TRBJ2-3; a weak D match, TRBD1 (5 bases). The germline gives CDR1 MNHEY, CDR2 SVGAGI. The germline V and J ends were trimmed by 0 bases and 4 bases, with 23 bases remaining between them. The length of the CDR3 is 19 residues. The CDR3 DNA sequence: TGTGCCAGCAGTTACTCGATGTCCGAGACAAGGGGAATTTCAGATACGCAGTATTTT. This sequence encodes CASSYSMSETRGISDTQYF.

J is TRBJ2-3 and V is TRBV7-9; D gene ambiguous. Germline assignment: CDR1 SEHNR and CDR2 FQNEAQ (reference sequence). Trimming shortened V by 4 bases and J by 2 bases, and 10 bases separated the two germline ends. The CDR3 sequence is 14 residues long. DNA for the CDR3: TGTGCCAGCAGCTCCTCGTCCCTCACAGATACGCAGTATTTT. Its translation: CASSSSSLTDTQYF.

The J gene is TRBJ1-1, the V gene TRBV4-1; D is unclear. The CDR3 sequence is 14 residues long. Germline V gives CDR1 MGHRA, CDR2 YSYEKL. V was trimmed by 0 bases and J by 8 bases, leaving 13 bases between them. The CDR3 spells CASSQDELAGEAFF. CDR3 nucleotides: TGCGCCAGCAGCCAAGATGAATTGGCAGGCGAAGCTTTCTTT.

Here the CDR3 reads CAISEGLAGPYEQYF. The CDR3 nucleotides read TGTGCCATCAGTGAGGGACTAGCGGGCCCCTACGAGCAGTACTTC. The chain combines TRBV10-3 with TRBJ2-7; 11 nucleotides match TRBD2. The CDR3 runs to 15 residues. The germline V gene has CDR1 ENHRY and CDR2 SYGVKD. V was clipped by 2 bases and J by 2 bases; unmatched bases: 2.

This rearrangement joins TRBV7-8 to TRBJ1-5, with D possibly being TRBD1 (5 bases). Deletions cut 3 bases from V and 2 bases from J, with 14 bases between. The CDR3 consists of 16 residues. The V gene's germline CDR1 is SGHVS and CDR2 FQNEAQ. CDR3 coding DNA: TGTGCCAGCAGCTTCCTCGGGGGGGGTCGCAATCAGCCCCAGCATTTT. Amino acids: CASSFLGGGRNQPQHF.

The V gene is TRBV7-2, the J gene TRBJ1-5; 10 nucleotides match TRBD1. CDR3 length: 17 amino acids. Germline loops: CDR1 SGHTA, CDR2 FQGNSA. V shed 5 bases, J shed 2 bases, and the junction held 9 bases outside the gene matches. The CDR3 loop reads CASSPKGQGYGNQPQHF. CDR3 nucleotides: TGTGCCAGCAGCCCGAAGGGACAGGGGTACGGCAATCAGCCCCAGCATTTT.

This clonotype has more than one count but fewer than ten. The J gene is TRBJ2-7, the V gene TRBV15; the D gene is possibly TRBD2 (6 bases). V was trimmed by 3 bases and J by 0 bases, leaving 9 bases between them. Per the germline V gene, CDR1 is LNHNV and CDR2 is YYDKDF (reference sequence). The CDR3 length is 14 residues. This chain's CDR3 is CATSSGGSSYEQYF. CDR3 coding DNA: TGTGCCACCAGCAGTGGGGGGTCCTCCTACGAGCAGTACTTC.

The chain links TRBV7-9 to TRBJ2-7; 11 nucleotides match TRBD2. The CDR3 totals 16 residues. J was trimmed by 4 bases and V by 1 base; bases with no gene match: 6. Germline V gene lookup returns CDR1 SEHNR and CDR2 FQNEAQ (reference sequence). In DNA, the CDR3 is TGTGCCAGCAGCTTAGGGACTAGCGGGTATAGTTACGAGCAGTACTTC. It codes for CASSLGTSGYSYEQYF.

This clonotype has more than one count but fewer than ten. The chain recombines TRBV28 with TRBJ2-6; TRBD1 matches at 9 bases. This CDR3 is 17 amino acids long. The germline CDR1 and CDR2 sequences are MDHEN and SYDVKM. The V gene end was trimmed by 3 bases and the J gene end by 4 bases; junction bases not matched to a gene: 7. CDR3 sequence: CASSLGTGPGGANVLTF. The DNA of the CDR3 is TGTGCCAGCAGTTTGGGGACAGGGCCTGGAGGGGCCAACGTCCTGACTTTC.

In the case of this clonotype: Relative to the germline gene, one junction end is altered; a read error may explain this. The chain carries TRBV7-8 and TRBJ2-1; 8 positions agree with TRBD1. Germline V gene lookup returns CDR1 SGHVS and CDR2 FQNEAQ. CDR3 length: 15 residues. The CDR3 sequence is CASSIPGGSYKEQFF. In DNA form, the CDR3 reads TGTGCCAGCAGCATCCCAGGGGGCTCCTACAAAGAGCAGTTCTTC.

This clonotype appeared a few times. The chain carries TRBV29-1 and TRBJ1-2; 8 bases line up with TRBD1. The CDR3 spans 13 residues. The V gene's germline CDR1 is SQVTM and CDR2 ANQGSEA. J was trimmed by 8 bases and V by 5 bases; bases with no gene match: 10. The CDR3 spells CSVPGQGDFGYTF. As DNA, the CDR3 is TGCAGCGTTCCAGGACAGGGTGATTTCGGCTACACCTTC.

V gene TRBV4-2 combines with J gene TRBJ2-5; 7 bases are shared with TRBD2. J was trimmed by 0 bases and V by 4 bases; bases with no gene match: 8. The CDR3 runs to 16 residues. The germline V gene has CDR1 LGHNA and CDR2 YNFKEQ. CDR3 loop: CASSPLGRENQETQYF. CDR3 bases: TGTGCCAGCAGCCCGCTGGGGCGGGAGAACCAAGAGACCCAGTACTTC.

This chain connects TRBV27 to TRBJ1-6; D is possibly TRBD1 (6 bases). Trimming removed 2 bases at V and 8 bases at J, with 13 bases between. The CDR3 has 15 amino acids. The germline V gene encodes CDR1 MNHEY and CDR2 SMNVEV (reference sequence). CDR3 loop: CASSLRQGMHSPLHF. As DNA, the CDR3 is TGTGCCAGCAGTTTACGGCAGGGGATGCATTCACCCCTCCACTTT.

This clonotype was counted only a few times. One end of the junction fails to match germline, which may point to a read error. The chain has TRBV9 and TRBJ2-1; 9 nucleotides match TRBD2. The germline CDR1 and CDR2 sequences are SGDLS and YYNGEE. There are 13 residues in the CDR3. The CDR3 DNA is TGTGCCTGCAGCGTAGCCGCGGGAGGGCCTCGGTTCTTC. Amino acid sequence: CACSVAAGGPRFF.

The chain employs TRBV7-2 and TRBJ2-3, with TRBD2 matching 9 bases. V lost 1 base, J lost 2 bases, and 1 base stayed unmatched. This CDR3 has 15 amino acids. The V gene's germline CDR1 is SGHTA and CDR2 FQGNSA. CDR3 sequence: CASSLGGRVTDTQYF. CDR3 DNA: TGTGCCAGCAGCTTAGGCGGGAGGGTCACAGATACGCAGTATTTT.

V gene TRBV7-9 combines with J gene TRBJ2-7; D is perhaps TRBD2 (5 bases). The CDR3 is 12 residues long. V was clipped by 3 bases and J by 7 bases, with 10 bases between them. Germline assignment: CDR1 SEHNR and CDR2 FQNEAQ (reference sequence). DNA for the CDR3: TGTGCCAGCAGCTTTCTAGCTAATGAGCAGTACTTC. As protein: CASSFLANEQYF.

The V gene is TRBV6-5, the J gene TRBJ2-7; 9 bases agree with TRBD1. CDR1 and CDR2 from the germline V gene are MNHEY and SVGAGI. J gave up 6 bases and V 5 bases, and 5 bases lay outside the gene matches. The length of the CDR3 is 13 residues. CDR3 DNA: TGTGCCAGCAGTCCGGGACAGGGCTGCGAGCAGTACTTC. Translation gives CASSPGQGCEQYF.

This rearrangement joins TRBV9 to TRBJ2-1; TRBD2 matches 12 bases. Germline CDR1 SGDLS, CDR2 YYNGEE. The ends lost 4 bases at V and 12 bases at J; junction bases unmatched: 14. This CDR3 spans 16 amino acids. This CDR3 reads CASSPGGLAGSGGQFF. The CDR3 DNA follows: TGTGCCAGCAGCCCAGGGGGACTAGCGGGCTCCGGGGGGCAGTTCTTC. The full variable domain, in which reference TRBV9 and TRBJ2-1 provide the parts outside the CDR3, is DSGVTQTPKHLITATGQRVTLRCSPRSGDLSVYWYQQSLDQGLQFLIQYYNGEERAKGNILERFSAQQFPDLHSELNLSSLELGDSALYFCASSPGGLAGSGGQFFGPGTRLTVL.

V and J are TRBV7-8 and TRBJ2-1; TRBD2 matches 12 bases. This CDR3 has 15 residues. Germline values: CDR1 SGHVS, CDR2 FQNEAQ. Unmatched junction bases numbered 8, after V lost 5 bases and J lost 9 bases. The CDR3: CASSTRLAGEGEQFF. The CDR3 DNA is TGTGCCAGCAGCACCCGACTAGCGGGAGAAGGTGAGCAGTTCTTC.

This clonotype appeared a single time. The genes are TRBV7-2 and TRBJ2-7, with TRBD2 identical over 14 bases. This CDR3 has 16 residues. J lost 2 bases, V lost 6 bases, and 6 bases had no gene match. Germline V lookup: CDR1 SGHTA, CDR2 FQGNSA. The CDR3 sequence is CASRRGTSGGPYEQYF. The DNA of the CDR3 is TGTGCCAGCAGGCGGGGGACTAGCGGGGGCCCCTACGAGCAGTACTTC.

The gene calls are TRBV6-1 and TRBJ2-5; 9 bases align to TRBD1. Per germline, CDR1 MNHNS and CDR2 SASEGT. The CDR3 contains 16 residues. V dropped 4 bases and J dropped 3; count of bases not matched to a gene: 9. CDR3 in amino acids: CASSAHGQGREETQYF. In nucleotides, the CDR3 is TGTGCCAGCAGTGCCCACGGACAGGGGAGAGAAGAGACCCAGTACTTC.